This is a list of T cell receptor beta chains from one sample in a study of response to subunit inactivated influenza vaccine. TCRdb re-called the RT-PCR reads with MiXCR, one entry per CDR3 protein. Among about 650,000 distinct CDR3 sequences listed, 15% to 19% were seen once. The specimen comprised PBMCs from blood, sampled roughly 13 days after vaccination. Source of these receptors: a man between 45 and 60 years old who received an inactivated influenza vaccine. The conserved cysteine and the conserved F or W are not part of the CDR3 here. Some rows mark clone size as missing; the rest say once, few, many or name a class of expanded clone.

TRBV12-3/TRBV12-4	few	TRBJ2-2	ASGDRATNTGELF
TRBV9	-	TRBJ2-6	ASSVAASGANVLT
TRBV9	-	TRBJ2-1	ASSVGGGADNEQF
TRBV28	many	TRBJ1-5	ASSLLGLGQPQH
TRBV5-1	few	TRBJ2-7	ASSPDRVYHEQY
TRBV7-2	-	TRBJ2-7	ASSQSRDIHEQY
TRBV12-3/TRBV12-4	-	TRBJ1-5	ASSGAAVGNQPQH
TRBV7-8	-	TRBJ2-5	ASSNDRAETQY
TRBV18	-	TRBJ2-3	ASSPPGTGGNTQY
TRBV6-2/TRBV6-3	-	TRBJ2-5	ASSFRDNNQETQY
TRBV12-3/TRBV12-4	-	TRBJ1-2	ASSLGGWADYGYT